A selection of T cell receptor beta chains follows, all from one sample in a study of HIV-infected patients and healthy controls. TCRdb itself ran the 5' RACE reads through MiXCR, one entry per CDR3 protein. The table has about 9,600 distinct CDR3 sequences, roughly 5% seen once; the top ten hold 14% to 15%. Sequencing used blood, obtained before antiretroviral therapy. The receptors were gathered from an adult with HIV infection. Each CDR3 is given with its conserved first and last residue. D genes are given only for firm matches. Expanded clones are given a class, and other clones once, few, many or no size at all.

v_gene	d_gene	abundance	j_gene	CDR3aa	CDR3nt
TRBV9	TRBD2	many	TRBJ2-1	CASSVVAGSLFYNEQFF	TGTGCCAGCAGCGTAGTAGCGGGATCCCTCTTCTACAATGAGCAGTTCTTC
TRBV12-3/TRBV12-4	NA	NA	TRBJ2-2	CASSPTGPGELFF	TGTGCCAGCAGCCCCACAGGTCCCGGGGAGCTGTTTTTT
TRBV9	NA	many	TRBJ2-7	CASSAGGGAAYEQYF	TGTGCCAGCAGCGCTGGAGGGGGGGCCGCCTACGAGCAGTACTTC
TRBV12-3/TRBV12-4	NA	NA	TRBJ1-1	CASSSQRGGTEAFF	TGTGCCAGCAGTTCCCAAAGGGGGGGGACTGAAGCTTTCTTT
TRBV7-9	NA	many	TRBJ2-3	CASSLSLARDTQYF	TGTGCCAGCAGCTTATCACTAGCTAGGGATACGCAGTATTTT
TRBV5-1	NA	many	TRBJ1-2	CASSSNRDYGYTF	TGCGCCAGCAGCTCAAACAGGGACTATGGCTACACCTTC
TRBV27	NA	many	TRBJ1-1	CASSWGGSAAEAFF	TGTGCCAGCAGTTGGGGGGGTTCAGCGGCGGAAGCTTTCTTT
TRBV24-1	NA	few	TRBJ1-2	CATSDGGGSYGYTF	TGTGCCACCAGTGATGGCGGGGGATCCTATGGCTACACCTTC
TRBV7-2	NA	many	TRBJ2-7	CASSLGTVRSYEQYF	TGTGCCAGCAGCTTAGGGACAGTCAGGTCCTACGAGCAGTACTTC
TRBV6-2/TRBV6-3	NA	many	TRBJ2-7	CASSYPTGPRALLEQYF	TGTGCCAGCAGTTACCCGACCGGGCCCCGGGCCCTCCTCGAGCAGTACTTC
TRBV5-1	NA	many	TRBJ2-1	CASSLGGLGNEQFF	TGCGCCAGCAGCTTGGGGGGGTTGGGCAATGAGCAGTTCTTC
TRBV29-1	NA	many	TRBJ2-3	CSVEVGSTDTQYF	TGCAGCGTTGAGGTGGGAAGCACAGATACGCAGTATTTT
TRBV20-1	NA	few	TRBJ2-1	CSARDRVGYNEQFF	TGCAGTGCTAGAGACAGGGTCGGATACAATGAGCAGTTCTTC
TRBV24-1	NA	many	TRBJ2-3	CATSDFLDREGTQYF	TGTGCCACCAGTGATTTCCTCGACAGGGAGGGTACGCAGTATTTT
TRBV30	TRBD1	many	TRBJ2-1	CASHGTGWANEQFF	TGTGCCTCCCATGGGACAGGGTGGGCCAATGAGCAGTTCTTC
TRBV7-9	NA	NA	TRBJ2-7	CASSLASLAYEQYF	TGTGCCAGCAGCTTAGCTAGCCTCGCCTACGAGCAGTACTTC
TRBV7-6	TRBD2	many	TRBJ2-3	CASSLSGGTDTQYF	TGTGCCAGCAGCCTTAGCGGGGGTACAGATACGCAGTATTTT
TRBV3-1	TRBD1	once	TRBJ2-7	CASSQSDRDPHEQYF	TGTGCCAGCAGCCAATCGGACAGGGATCCACACGAGCAGTACTTC
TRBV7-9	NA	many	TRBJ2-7	CASSLGRNYEQYF	TGTGCCAGCAGCTTAGGTCGGAACTACGAGCAGTACTTC
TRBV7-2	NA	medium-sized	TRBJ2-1	CASSKIGYEQFF	TGTGCCAGCAGCAAAATAGGGTATGAGCAGTTCTTC
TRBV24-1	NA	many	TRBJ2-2	CATSAGGVGELFF	TGTGCCACGAGCGCTGGCGGGGTCGGGGAGCTGTTTTTT
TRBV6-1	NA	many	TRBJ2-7	CAASTPRDGRYEQYF	TGTGCCGCCAGCACTCCCCGGGACGGTCGCTACGAGCAGTACTTC
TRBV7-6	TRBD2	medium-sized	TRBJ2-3	CASSFVAGVPSTDTQYF	TGTGCCAGCAGCTTTGTGGCGGGAGTCCCTAGCACAGATACGCAGTATTTT
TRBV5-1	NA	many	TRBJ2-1	CASSLLPGTPYNEQFF	TGCGCCAGCAGCCTTCTTCCTGGGACTCCTTACAATGAGCAGTTCTTC
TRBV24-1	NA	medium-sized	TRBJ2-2	CATQGGGTGELFF	TGTGCCACCCAGGGAGGGGGGACCGGGGAGCTGTTTTTT
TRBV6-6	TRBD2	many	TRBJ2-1	CASSLGLMNEQFF	TGTGCCAGCAGTTTGGGACTAATGAATGAGCAGTTCTTC
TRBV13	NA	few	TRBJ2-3	CASSVQGSDTQYF	TGTGCCAGCAGCGTACAGGGTTCGGATACGCAGTATTTT
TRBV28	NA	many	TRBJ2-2	CASSQTGRELFF	TGTGCCAGCAGTCAAACAGGGCGGGAGCTGTTTTTT
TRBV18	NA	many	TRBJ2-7	CASSPGSARDEQYF	TGTGCCAGCTCACCGGGATCAGCGAGGGACGAGCAGTACTTC
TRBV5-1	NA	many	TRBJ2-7	CASSLYGEQYF	TGCGCCAGCAGCTTGTATGGCGAGCAGTACTTC
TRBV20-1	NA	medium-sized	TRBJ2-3	CSAREGKGTDTQYF	TGCAGTGCTAGAGAGGGAAAGGGCACAGATACGCAGTATTTT
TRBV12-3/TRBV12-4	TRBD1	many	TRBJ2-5	CASRGQDQTQYF	TGTGCCAGCAGGGGACAGGACCAGACCCAGTACTTC
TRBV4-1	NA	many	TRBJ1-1	CASSQDPLEPYAEAFF	TGCGCCAGCAGCCAAGATCCCCTGGAACCATACGCTGAAGCTTTCTTT
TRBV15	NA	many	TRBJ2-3	CATSRGREADTQYF	TGTGCCACCAGCAGAGGGAGGGAGGCGGATACGCAGTATTTT
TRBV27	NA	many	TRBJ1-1	CASGEDTEAFF	TGTGCCAGCGGGGAGGACACTGAAGCTTTCTTT
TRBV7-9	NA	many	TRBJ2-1	CASSSTGTGNEQFF	TGTGCCAGCAGCTCTACAGGGACCGGCAATGAGCAGTTCTTC
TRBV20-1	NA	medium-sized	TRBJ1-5	CSARVNSVWQPQHF	TGCAGTGCTAGAGTGAACTCGGTTTGGCAGCCCCAGCATTTT
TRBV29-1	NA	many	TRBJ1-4	CSVEDGRPDEKLFF	TGCAGCGTTGAAGATGGCCGCCCGGATGAAAAACTGTTTTTT
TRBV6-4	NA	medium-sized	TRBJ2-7	CASSLGLSTYEQYF	TGTGCCAGCAGTTTAGGACTTTCCACCTACGAGCAGTACTTC
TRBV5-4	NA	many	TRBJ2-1	CASSAELGNSYNEQFF	TGTGCCAGCAGCGCCGAACTAGGGAACTCCTACAATGAGCAGTTCTTC
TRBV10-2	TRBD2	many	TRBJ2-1	CASSEIAGGDASSYNEQFF	TGCGCCAGCAGTGAAATAGCGGGAGGGGATGCGAGCTCCTACAATGAGCAGTTCTTC
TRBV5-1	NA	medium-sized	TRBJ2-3	CASKEPGTSTDTQYF	TGCGCCAGCAAAGAGCCGGGAACGAGCACAGATACGCAGTATTTT
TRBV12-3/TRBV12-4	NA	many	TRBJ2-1	CASSGMSEQFF	TGTGCCAGCAGCGGGATGTCTGAGCAGTTCTTC
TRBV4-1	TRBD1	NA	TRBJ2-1	CASSQVRQGWNEQFF	TGCGCCAGCAGCCAAGTGAGACAGGGATGGAATGAGCAGTTCTTC
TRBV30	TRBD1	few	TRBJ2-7	CAWRPQTGTGWYEQYF	TGTGCCTGGAGACCGCAAACCGGGACAGGGTGGTACGAGCAGTACTTC
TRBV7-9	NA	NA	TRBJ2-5	CASNRFQETQYF	TGTGCCAGCAACCGGTTCCAAGAGACCCAGTACTTC
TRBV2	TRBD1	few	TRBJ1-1	CASSGDRGMNTEAFF	TGTGCCAGCAGCGGGGACAGGGGGATGAACACTGAAGCTTTCTTT
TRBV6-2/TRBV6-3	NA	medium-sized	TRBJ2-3	CASSSWDTQYF	TGTGCCAGCAGTTCCTGGGATACGCAGTATTTT
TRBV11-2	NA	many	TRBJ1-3	CASSFGRVDSGNTIYF	TGTGCCAGCAGCTTCGGCAGGGTTGACTCTGGAAACACCATATATTTT
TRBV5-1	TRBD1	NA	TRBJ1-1	CASSLGGGQGLMNTEAFF	TGCGCCAGCAGCTTGGGTGGGGGACAGGGCCTCATGAACACTGAAGCTTTCTTT
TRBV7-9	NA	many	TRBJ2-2	CASRAPGTVPGELFF	TGTGCCAGCAGGGCCCCCGGGACTGTACCCGGGGAGCTGTTTTTT
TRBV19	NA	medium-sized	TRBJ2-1	CASSSTTYNEQFF	TGTGCCAGTAGCTCCACCACTTACAATGAGCAGTTCTTC
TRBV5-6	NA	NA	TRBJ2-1	CASSLMAGYNEQFF	TGTGCCAGCAGCTTGATGGCGGGTTACAATGAGCAGTTCTTC
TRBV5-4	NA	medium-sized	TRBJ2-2	CASSLGLPNTGELFF	TGTGCCAGCAGCTTGGGACTTCCGAACACCGGGGAGCTGTTTTTT
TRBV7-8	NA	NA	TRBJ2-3	CASSSSPGLLIRSTDTQYF	TGTGCCAGCAGCTCGTCCCCGGGACTCTTAATAAGGAGCACAGATACGCAGTATTTT
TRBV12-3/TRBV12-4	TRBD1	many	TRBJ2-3	CASSLTGTYSTDTQYF	TGTGCCAGCAGTTTGACAGGGACCTACAGCACAGATACGCAGTATTTT
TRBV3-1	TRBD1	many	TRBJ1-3	CASSLTGTEGNTIYF	TGTGCCAGCAGCCTAACCGGGACAGAAGGAAACACCATATATTTT
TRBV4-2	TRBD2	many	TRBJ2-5	CASSQDGLVQETQYF	TGTGCCAGCAGCCAAGACGGACTAGTACAAGAGACCCAGTACTTC
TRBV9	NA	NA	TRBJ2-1	CASSVEQGSYNEQFF	TGTGCCAGCAGCGTAGAACAGGGATCCTACAATGAGCAGTTCTTC